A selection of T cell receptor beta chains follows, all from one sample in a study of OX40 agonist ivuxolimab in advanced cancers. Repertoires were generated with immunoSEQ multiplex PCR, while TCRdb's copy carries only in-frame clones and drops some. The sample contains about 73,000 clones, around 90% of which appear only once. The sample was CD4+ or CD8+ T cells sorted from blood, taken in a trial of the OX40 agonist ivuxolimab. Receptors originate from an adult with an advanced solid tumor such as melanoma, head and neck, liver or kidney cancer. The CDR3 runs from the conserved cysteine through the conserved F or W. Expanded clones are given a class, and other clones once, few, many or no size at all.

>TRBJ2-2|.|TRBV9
CASSEAGTHTGELFF
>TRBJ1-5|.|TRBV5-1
CASSRRGDPNQPQHF
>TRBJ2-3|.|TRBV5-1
CASSLSRYTDTQYF
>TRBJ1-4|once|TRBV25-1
CASSGQGSSKLFF
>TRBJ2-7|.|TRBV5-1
CASSLGTAEEQYF
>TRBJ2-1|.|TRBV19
CASSIFSGGYNEQFF
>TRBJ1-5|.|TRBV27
CASSLSQLTHRSQPQHF
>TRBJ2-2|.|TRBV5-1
CASSLHGREGTGELFF
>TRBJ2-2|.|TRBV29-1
CSVSGESGELFF
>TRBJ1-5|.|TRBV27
CASSLNNDGNQPQHF
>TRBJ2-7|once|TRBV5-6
CASSLEGMGSYEQYF
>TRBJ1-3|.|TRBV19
CASSIKGRSGNTIYF
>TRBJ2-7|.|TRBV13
CASSVSGTSVYEQYF
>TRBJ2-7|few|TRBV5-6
CASSLGTRVEQYF
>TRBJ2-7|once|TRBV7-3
CASSVDRSYEQYF
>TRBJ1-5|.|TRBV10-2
CASSEPLSNQPQHF
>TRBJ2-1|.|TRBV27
CASTAGVYNEQFF
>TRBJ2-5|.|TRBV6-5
CASSRSVTLGETQYF
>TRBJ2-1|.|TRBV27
CASSWTPYNEQFF
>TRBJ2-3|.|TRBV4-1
CASSQEWRPGDTQYF
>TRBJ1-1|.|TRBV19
CASMMGGTEAFF
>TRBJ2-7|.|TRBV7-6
CASSVTSGHYEQYF
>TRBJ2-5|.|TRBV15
CATWGLAEETQYF
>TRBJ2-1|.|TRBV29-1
CSVGGGRTDEQFF
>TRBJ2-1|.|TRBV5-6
CASSWGSGSSYNEQFF
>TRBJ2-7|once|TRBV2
CASWGGRGGEQYF
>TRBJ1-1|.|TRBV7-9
CASSPRQGATEAFF
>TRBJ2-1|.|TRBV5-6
CASSPTGVDEQFF
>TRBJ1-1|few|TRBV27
CASSLSTGIAEAFF
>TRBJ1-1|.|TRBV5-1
CASSLSGEAFF
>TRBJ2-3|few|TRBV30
CAWSVGIGTDTQYF
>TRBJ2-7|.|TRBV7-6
CASSHGTDYEQYF
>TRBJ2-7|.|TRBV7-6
CASSLGGNYEQYF
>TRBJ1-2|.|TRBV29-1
CSVEVGGEGYTF
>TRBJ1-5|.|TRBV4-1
CASSTQGNSNQPQHF